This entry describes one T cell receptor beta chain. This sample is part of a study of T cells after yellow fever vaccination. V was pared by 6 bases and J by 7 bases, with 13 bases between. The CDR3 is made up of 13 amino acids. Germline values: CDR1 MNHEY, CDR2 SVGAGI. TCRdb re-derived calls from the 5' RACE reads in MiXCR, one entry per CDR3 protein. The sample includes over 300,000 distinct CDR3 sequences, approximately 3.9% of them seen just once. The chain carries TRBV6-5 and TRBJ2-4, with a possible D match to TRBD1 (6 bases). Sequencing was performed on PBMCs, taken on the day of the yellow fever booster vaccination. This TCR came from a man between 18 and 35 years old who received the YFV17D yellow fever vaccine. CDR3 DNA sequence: TGTGCCAGCAGAAAGGGGGTTCGCAACATTCAGTACTTC. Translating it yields CASRKGVRNIQYF.